This T cell receptor (beta chain) is drawn from a study of T-cell memory formation after mild COVID-19. Study-wide points: Whether second-wave clones peaking at day 37 were SARS-CoV-2 specific went unconfirmed. Cross-reactive memory apparently joined, as some responding clones appeared in pre-infection memory.

From the 5' RACE reads, TCRdb called clonotypes with MiXCR, one entry per CDR3 protein. This table has about 340,000 distinct CDR3 sequences, more than 15% appearing once. Concerning this clonotype itself: Its antigen is not identified.

Trimming cost V 2 bases and J 0 bases, with 8 bases left between them. CDR3 size: 14 residues. Looked up from germline, CDR1 is DFQATT and CDR2 is SNEGSKA (reference sequence). The V call is TRBV20-1, the J call TRBJ1-3; D gene unclear. This TCR was recovered from a man aged 18 to 35 who had mild COVID-19 (a few samples of this study predate the infection). Cell type and time point are not known. The specimen sequenced was PBMCs or a T cell subset sorted from them (not recorded which). The CDR3 DNA is TGCAGTGCTAGACGCGAAAACTCTGGAAACACCATATATTTT. Translation gives CSARRENSGNTIYF.